One and the same sample provided the 9 T cell receptor beta chains below, sequenced in a study of shared clonotypes between healthy human individuals. Repertoires were generated with immunoSEQ multiplex PCR, while TCRdb's copy carries only in-frame clones and drops some. The table includes about 2.5 million clones, roughly 92% detected once. The sample taken for sequencing was naive CD4+ T cells from PBMCs. Noted subset: CD45RA+ positively selected. The receptor source for this set is a man aged 18 to 35 in good health. Some clones in this sample may be carry-over from other donors' samples.

The chain couples TRBV5-1 to TRBJ2-2; 9 bases line up with TRBD1. V gave up 2 bases and J gave up 1 base; unmatched junction bases: 6. Germline CDR1 and CDR2: SGHRS and YFSETQ. This CDR3 region has 17 residues. Here the CDR3 DNA reads TGCGCCAGCAGCTTAAGGACAGGGGCCATGAACACCGGGGAGCTGTTTTTT. Its translation is CASSLRTGAMNTGELFF.

The gene calls are TRBV5-6 and TRBJ2-3; the D is unclear. The germline V and J ends were trimmed by 3 bases and 2 bases, with 10 bases remaining between them. Germline values: CDR1 SGHDT, CDR2 YYEEEE. This CDR3 comprises 14 residues. The CDR3 region is CASSSRRNTDTQYF. In nucleotides, the CDR3 is TGTGCCAGCAGCTCCAGGCGAAACACAGATACGCAGTATTTT.

V and J are TRBV10-3 and TRBJ2-1; D gene unclear. Between the trimmed V and J ends, which lost 4 bases and 8 bases, there was a span of 9 bases. This CDR3 has 12 amino acids. Germline V lookup: CDR1 ENHRY, CDR2 SYGVKD. The CDR3 loop is CAISVMGDEQFF. In nucleotides, the CDR3 is TGTGCCATCAGTGTCATGGGCGATGAGCAGTTCTTC.

The genes are TRBV19 and TRBJ2-7; TRBD1 matches 10 bases. CDR1 and CDR2 (germline): LNHDA, SQIVND (reference sequence). The ends lost 5 bases at V and 10 bases at J; junction bases unmatched: 5. The CDR3 is 12 amino acids. In DNA, the CDR3 is TGTGCCAGTAGTCGACAGGGGGCGTACCAGTACTTC. It specifies CASSRQGAYQYF.

This rearrangement joins TRBV18 to TRBJ2-7; 13 positions agree with TRBD2. Germline CDR1 KGHSH, CDR2 LQKENI. There are 16 residues in the CDR3. V lost 6 bases, J lost 2 bases, and 7 bases stayed unmatched. The CDR3 coding sequence is TGTGCCAGCTCCGGGGGGACTAGCGGGACCGCCTACGAGCAGTACTTC. Translation gives CASSGGTSGTAYEQYF. The full variable domain, its missing parts supplied by reference TRBV18 and TRBJ2-7, is NAGVMQNPRHLVRRRGQEARLRCSPMKGHSHVYWYRQLPEEGLKFMVYLQKENIIDESGMPKERFSAEFPKEGPSILRIQQVVRGDSAAYFCASSGGTSGTAYEQYFGPGTRLTVT.

The chain combines TRBV5-8 with TRBJ2-7; D may correspond to TRBD1 or TRBD2 (7 bases each). The V end was cut by 0 bases, the J end by 1 base, with 11 bases between. Germline-derived CDR1 and CDR2 are SGHTS and YDEGEE. The CDR3 contains 15 residues. As DNA, the CDR3 is TGTGCCAGCAGCTTGGCCAGGGGGGGGTCCTACGAGCAGTACTTC. It encodes CASSLARGGSYEQYF.

V is TRBV7-3 and J is TRBJ2-5, with 7 bases fitting TRBD2. The V and J ends lost 8 bases and 2 bases, in that order; junction bases with no gene match: 11. This CDR3 spans 15 amino acids. Germline-derived CDR1 and CDR2 are SGHTA and FQGTGA. CDR3 in amino acids: CASRPSGLYQETQYF. CDR3 nucleotides: TGTGCCAGCCGGCCTAGCGGTTTATATCAAGAGACCCAGTACTTC.

The V and J genes are TRBV2 and TRBJ1-5; D gene uncertain. The V gene lost 1 base and the J gene lost 10 bases, with 17 bases spanning the gap. This CDR3 has 15 amino acids. Germline V CDR1 and CDR2: SNHLY, FYNNEI. CDR3 amino acids: CASSEGSRSAEPQHF. As DNA, the CDR3 is TGTGCCAGCAGTGAAGGTTCCAGGAGCGCGGAACCCCAGCATTTT.

The J gene is TRBJ2-5, the V gene TRBV11-2; TRBD2 agrees at 8 bases. The germline CDR1 and CDR2 sequences are SGHAT and FQNNGV. The CDR3 spans 17 residues. Losses at the gene ends were 5 bases for V and 0 bases for J; bases not matched to a gene: 11. The CDR3 DNA sequence: TGTGCCAGCAGCCCCGGGCCCGCTAGCGGGTACCAAGAGACCCAGTACTTC. Its translation is CASSPGPASGYQETQYF.